The entry that follows covers one T cell receptor beta chain sequence. Its antigen is still unknown. This sample was included in a study of cytomegalovirus exposure and HLA in healthy donors. CDR3 size: 14 residues. CDR1 is SGHVS and CDR2 is FNYEAQ in the germline V gene. V lost 4 bases to trimming and J lost 2 bases, with 9 bases between them. Using immunoSEQ multiplex PCR, the repertoire was profiled, and TCRdb retains in-frame clones only, with some absent. The data show under 150,000 clones, around 90% seen once. Study-level points and caveats: Altogether, some 170 TCR beta chains were recorded as cytomegalovirus-associated. Later, an analysis found that TCR clusters from the first cohort tended to co-occur in the approximately 130 validation repertoires.

The source of this sequence is a man in his late teens or twenties in good health and CMV-seropositive. The chain couples TRBV7-6 to TRBJ1-3; D perhaps matches TRBD1 (5 bases). The sample comprised PBMCs. CDR3 in DNA: TGTGCCAGCAGCTCCCCGACAGCTGGAAACACCATATATTTT. Protein product: CASSSPTAGNTIYF. Full variable domain (missing parts from reference TRBV7-6 and TRBJ1-3): GAGVSQSPRYKVTKRGQDVALRCDPISGHVSLYWYRQALGQGPEFLTYFNYEAQQDKSGLPNDRFSAERPEGSISTLTIQRTEQRDSAMYRCASSSPTAGNTIYFGEGSWLTVV.